This T cell receptor beta chain was obtained from a study of T cell repertoires in cytomegalovirus infection (dated 2019 in TCRdb). Regarding the complete study: Donor HLA type was relevant to the analysis, because carriage of CMV infection together with the matching HLA type was indicated by public TCR beta signatures. Points the paper makes about the study in general: The ex vivo response was dominated by HLA-C-restricted CMV-specific TCR beta clonotypes, which also provided the single most frequent clonotype in two of eight donors. Cumulative frequency of public TCR beta family members discriminated carriers of CMV infection plus the relevant HLA type in this cohort and an independent roughly 330-donor cohort.

This clonotype was seen a handful of times. Its antigen is not yet known. Per-base qualities were not stored, and no clone one base away is much larger. Taken from the germline V gene (reference sequence), the CDR1 and CDR2 loops are LNHNV and YYDKDF. Cut back by 2 bases and 5 bases, the V and J ends lie 12 bases apart. The CDR3 has 14 amino acids, counting the end cysteine and phenylalanine. Only CDR3 DNA is held: 42 bases, read in frame from base 1. These reads were obtained on an Illumina HiSeq 1500. TCRdb passed the public sequencing reads through fastp at Q25 and MiXCR, retaining productive beta sequences. Here each entry gathers all rows of one CDR3 protein and keeps the most common genes and DNA. Counted in this sample were about 180,000 distinct CDR3 sequences; about a sixth of them appeared once. Together, the top ten hold 20% to 25% of the sample.

The rearrangement joined TRBV15 to TRBJ1-1; tentative D gene TRBD1, with 5 bases matching. The receptor comes from a human donor in good health (CMV status not recorded). Some clones in this sample may be carry-over from other donors' samples. The sequencing input was CD8+ T cells from PBMCs. The CDR3 region reads CATSRSWGDTEAFF. The sequenced DNA: TGTGCCACCAGCAGAAGTTGGGGGGATACTGAAGCTTTCTTT.